This T cell receptor beta chain was sequenced in a study of cytomegalovirus exposure and HLA in healthy donors. PCR primers comprised 60 Vbeta and 13 Jbeta primers. Assay used: immunoSEQ multiplex PCR; TCRdb lists only in-frame clones, some missing. The table has 200,000 or so clones, around 82% seen once. As regards this clone: What it binds is unknown.

Study-level points and caveats: In an earlier analysis, in around 590 donors, most V segments appeared productive either ~87% or ~30% of the time. In a later analysis, CMV-associated beta chains were mostly HLA-associated, it appeared. In the analysis, some V segments, TRBV6-2 and TRBV6-3 included, were excluded as indistinguishable.

With 0 bases removed from V and 3 bases from J, the gap between germline ends came to 8 bases. Per the germline V gene, CDR1 is SGHDN and CDR2 is FVKESK. The length of the CDR3 is 14 residues. Healthy people donating bone marrow made up the donors. This clonotype was sampled from a woman aged 30 to 39 in good health and CMV-seronegative. The chain carries TRBV14 and TRBJ1-1; D call uncertain. Sequencing used PBMCs. CDR3 amino acids: CASSQDSWYTEAFF. The CDR3 DNA reads as TGTGCCAGCAGCCAAGACAGTTGGTACACTGAAGCTTTCTTT.